These T cell receptor beta chains were read from a single sample in a study of blood T cell repertoires in COVID-19. Generated by immunoSEQ multiplex PCR, the TCRdb table keeps only in-frame clones and is missing some. This table holds about 150,000 clones, 80% to 90% found once. The sample consisted of peripheral blood. The source is a woman aged 50 to 65 with acute or convalescent COVID-19. CDR3s include the opening cysteine and the closing phenylalanine or tryptophan. D genes are given only for firm matches. Some rows have no size entry. The others give once, few or many, or a class for an expanded clone.

DNA	CDR3	V	J	size	D
TGTGCCAGCTCCCCGAAACAGGGGCGCGGCGGGGAGCTGTTTTTT	CASSPKQGRGGELFF	TRBV18	TRBJ2-2	-	TRBD1
TGTGCCAGCACCCCAACCTTAGCGGGTGGAATATACAATGAGCAGTTCTTC	CASTPTLAGGIYNEQFF	TRBV5-4	TRBJ2-1	-	TRBD2
TGTGCCAGCAGTTCAGACAGGGTCCAGCCCCAGCATTTT	CASSSDRVQPQHF	TRBV6-2/TRBV6-3	TRBJ1-5	-	TRBD1
TGTGCCAGCAACCCACGGACAGCCCGCAATGAGCAGTTCTTC	CASNPRTARNEQFF	TRBV6-2/TRBV6-3	TRBJ2-1	few	-
TGTGCCAGCAGCTTACGGATGGAGTCCTACAATGAGCAGTTCTTC	CASSLRMESYNEQFF	TRBV7-3	TRBJ2-1	-	-
TGCGCCAGCAGCTTGGCGGCTAGCGGGTATTTTACGAATGAGCAGTTCTTC	CASSLAASGYFTNEQFF	TRBV5-1	TRBJ2-1	once	TRBD2
TGTGCCAGCAGTCCAAAAGGGGGGGACGAGACCCAGTACTTC	CASSPKGGDETQYF	TRBV5-4	TRBJ2-5	-	-
TGTGCCAGCAGCTTTCCAGGGGGGACTGGAAACACCATATATTTT	CASSFPGGTGNTIYF	TRBV5-6	TRBJ1-3	-	TRBD1
TGTGCCAGCAGCCAAGGGACTAGCGGGGATGCCTACGAGCAGTACTTC	CASSQGTSGDAYEQYF	TRBV7-3	TRBJ2-7	-	TRBD2
TGCGCCAGCAGCCAAGATCGGGGGACAGCGAACACCGGGGAGCTGTTTTTT	CASSQDRGTANTGELFF	TRBV4-1	TRBJ2-2	-	-
TGTGCCAGCAGCTTTGGCAGCTCCTATAATTCACCCCTCCACTTT	CASSFGSSYNSPLHF	TRBV25-1	TRBJ1-6	-	-
TGTGCCAGCAGCCGGGGACAGGGGGACTATGGCTACACCTTC	CASSRGQGDYGYTF	TRBV3-1/TRBV3-2	TRBJ1-2	-	TRBD1
TGTGCCACCAGCCCCAAGACAGTGAACACTGAAGCTTTCTTT	CATSPKTVNTEAFF	TRBV15	TRBJ1-1	once	-
TGTGCCAGCAGCTCACACGAGCGGGGGGGCGTCGCAGATACGCAGTATTTT	CASSSHERGGVADTQYF	TRBV28	TRBJ2-3	-	TRBD2
TGTGCCAGCAGCTCCGGACAGGGGAGCGGCGAGCAGTACTTC	CASSSGQGSGEQYF	TRBV6-6	TRBJ2-7	-	TRBD1
TGTGCCAGCAGCGCAGGTGCCTACGAGCAGTACTTC	CASSAGAYEQYF	TRBV11-2	TRBJ2-7	-	-
TGTGCCAGCAGCTCGAGGCCCAGGGAGGCCTACGAGCAGTACTTC	CASSSRPREAYEQYF	TRBV7-2	TRBJ2-7	-	-
TGTGCCAGCCGAAAGTTACAGGGTCCCTATGGCTACACCTTC	CASRKLQGPYGYTF	TRBV2	TRBJ1-2	-	-
TGTGCCAGTAGCTTATCCACAGGGGTCATATCGGGAACCGGGGAGCTGTTTTTT	CASSLSTGVISGTGELFF	TRBV19	TRBJ2-2	-	TRBD1
TGTGCCAGTAGTATTACCAGGGGGGAGAGTGAAAAACTGTTTTTT	CASSITRGESEKLFF	TRBV19	TRBJ1-4	-	TRBD1
TGTGCCAGCAGCTCGCTAGCGTTTGGCACAGATACGCAGTATTTT	CASSSLAFGTDTQYF	TRBV5-5	TRBJ2-3	-	-
TGTGCCAGCAGTTCCGGACTAGCGTTGGTAAATGAGCAGTTCTTC	CASSSGLALVNEQFF	TRBV27	TRBJ2-1	-	TRBD2
TGTGCCATCAGTGAACCGAGCTCTAGCACAGATACGCAGTATTTT	CAISEPSSSTDTQYF	TRBV10-3	TRBJ2-3	-	-
TGTGCCAGCAGCTTGGTAGGCGGGAACACTGAAGCTTTCTTT	CASSLVGGNTEAFF	TRBV5-4	TRBJ1-1	few	-
TGTGCCAGCTCACCGGGAGGGGGTTCCCCGAAAGTCTATGGCTACACCTTC	CASSPGGGSPKVYGYTF	TRBV18	TRBJ1-2	once	-
TGTGCCAGCAGCCCGAAGACTAGCTCCTACGAGCAGTACTTC	CASSPKTSSYEQYF	TRBV7-9	TRBJ2-7	-	-
TGTGCCAGTACCAAGACCGGGTCAACTCGGGATACGCAGTATTTT	CASTKTGSTRDTQYF	TRBV19	TRBJ2-3	-	-
TGTGCCATCAGCGAAAGGGGCCAGGACGAGCAGTACTTC	CAISERGQDEQYF	TRBV10-3	TRBJ2-7	-	-
TGTGCCATCAGTGAGCCGAGCCAGGGAATTGGCAATTCACCCCTCCACTTT	CAISEPSQGIGNSPLHF	TRBV10-3	TRBJ1-6	-	-
TGTGCCAGCAGCTCCTGGGCGGGGGGCAATGAGCAGTTCTTC	CASSSWAGGNEQFF	TRBV7-3	TRBJ2-1	-	TRBD2
TGCAGTGCTAGAGATGGCCGGGCGCAGTATTTT	CSARDGRAQYF	TRBV20-1	TRBJ2-3	medium-sized	-
TGCGCCAGCAGCCTTCAGGGTCAGATTAACTATGGCTACACCTTC	CASSLQGQINYGYTF	TRBV4-1	TRBJ1-2	few	-
TGCGCCAGCAGCTTTGATACCGGGAGCTCTGGAAACACCATATATTTT	CASSFDTGSSGNTIYF	TRBV5-1	TRBJ1-3	-	-
TGTGCCAGCAGTTATGCGGCTAGCACAGATACGCAGTATTTT	CASSYAASTDTQYF	TRBV6-5	TRBJ2-3	-	-
TGTGCCAGCAGCCAAGATCGAAAAGGACTAGCGGCTAAGACAGATACGCAGTATTTT	CASSQDRKGLAAKTDTQYF	TRBV4-2	TRBJ2-3	-	TRBD2
TGTGCCAGCAGTTTCCGGCCAGGGGGGGGCTACACCTTC	CASSFRPGGGYTF	TRBV27	TRBJ1-2	-	TRBD1
TGTGCCAGCAGCGTAGCTGGTCGGGACAGCTATGGCTACACCTTC	CASSVAGRDSYGYTF	TRBV9	TRBJ1-2	-	TRBD1
TGTGCCAGCAGCCCCTCCCCAGGGGGCTCAAATCAGCCCCAGCATTTT	CASSPSPGGSNQPQHF	TRBV7-6	TRBJ1-5	once	TRBD1
TGTGCCAGCACCCGGGACAGGGACTATGGCTACACCTTC	CASTRDRDYGYTF	TRBV5-4	TRBJ1-2	-	TRBD1
TGTGCCAGCACCTGGGCTCCAGAACTTAACGGACTAGTTAAAGAGACCCAGTACTTC	CASTWAPELNGLVKETQYF	TRBV2	TRBJ2-5	few	TRBD2
TGTGCCAGCAGCCAAGACGGGGGGCAAAAACTGTTTTTT	CASSQDGGQKLFF	TRBV2	TRBJ1-4	-	-
TGCAGTGCTAGTACGGGACTACCGGGGAAGCTGTTTTTT	CSASTGLPGKLFF	TRBV20-1	TRBJ2-2	-	TRBD2
TGTGCCACCAGTGATCCAAGACAGGGAGGAAACACCATATATTTT	CATSDPRQGGNTIYF	TRBV24-1	TRBJ1-3	-	TRBD1
TGTGCCAGCAGTTACCCTGAGGGGGCGAGCTACACCTTC	CASSYPEGASYTF	TRBV6-5	TRBJ1-2	-	TRBD1
TGTGCCAGCAGCTTAGGGGGCGGGGACGAGCAGTACTTC	CASSLGGGDEQYF	TRBV7-6	TRBJ2-7	once	-